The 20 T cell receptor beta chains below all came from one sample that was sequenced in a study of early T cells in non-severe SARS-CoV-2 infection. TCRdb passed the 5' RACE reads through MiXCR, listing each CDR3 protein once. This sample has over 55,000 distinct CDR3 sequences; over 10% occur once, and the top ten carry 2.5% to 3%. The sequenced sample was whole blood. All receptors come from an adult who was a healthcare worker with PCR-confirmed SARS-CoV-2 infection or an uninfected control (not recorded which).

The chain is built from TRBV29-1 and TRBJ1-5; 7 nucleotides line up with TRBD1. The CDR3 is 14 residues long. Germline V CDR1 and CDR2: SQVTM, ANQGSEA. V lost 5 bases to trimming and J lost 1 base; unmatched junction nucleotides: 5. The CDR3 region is CSVSIQGSNQPQHF. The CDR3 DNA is TGCAGCGTTTCCATACAGGGGAGCAATCAGCCCCAGCATTTT.

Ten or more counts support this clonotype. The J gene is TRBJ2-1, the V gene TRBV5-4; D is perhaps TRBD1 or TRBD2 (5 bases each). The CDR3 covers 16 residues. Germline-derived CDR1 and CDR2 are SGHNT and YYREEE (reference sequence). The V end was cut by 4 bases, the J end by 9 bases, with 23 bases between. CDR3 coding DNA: TGTGCCAGCAGCATAGGACTGGACGGGGCGGTGAGTGAGCAGTTCTTC. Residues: CASSIGLDGAVSEQFF.

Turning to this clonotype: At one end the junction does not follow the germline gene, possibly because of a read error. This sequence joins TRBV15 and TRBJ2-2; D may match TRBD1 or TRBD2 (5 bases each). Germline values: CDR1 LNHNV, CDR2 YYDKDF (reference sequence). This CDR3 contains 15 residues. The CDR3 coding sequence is TGTGCCACCAGCAGAGACAGGAAGAGCACCGGGGCGCTGTTTTTT. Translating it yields CATSRDRKSTGALFF.

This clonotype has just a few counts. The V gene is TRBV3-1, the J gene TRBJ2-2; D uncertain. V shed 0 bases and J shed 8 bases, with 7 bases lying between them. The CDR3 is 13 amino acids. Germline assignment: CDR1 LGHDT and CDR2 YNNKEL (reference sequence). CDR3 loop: CASSQDTRGELFF. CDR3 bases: TGTGCCAGCAGCCAAGACACCAGGGGGGAGCTGTTTTTT. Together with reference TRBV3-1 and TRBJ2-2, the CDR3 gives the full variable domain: DTAVSQTPKYLVTQMGNDKSIKCEQNLGHDTMYWYKQDSKKFLKIMFSYNNKELIINETVPNRFSPKSPDKAHLNLHINSLELGDSAVYFCASSQDTRGELFFGEGSRLTVL.

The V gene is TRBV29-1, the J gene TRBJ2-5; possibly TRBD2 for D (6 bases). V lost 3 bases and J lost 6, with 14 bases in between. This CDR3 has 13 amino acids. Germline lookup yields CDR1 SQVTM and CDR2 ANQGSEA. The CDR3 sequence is CSVEGLATQTQYF. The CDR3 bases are TGCAGCGTTGAGGGGCTAGCGACGCAGACCCAGTACTTC. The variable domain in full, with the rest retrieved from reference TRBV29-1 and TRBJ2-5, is SAVISQKPSRDICQRGTSLTIQCQVDSQVTMMFWYRQQPGQSLTLIATANQGSEATYESGFVIDKFPISRPNLTFSTLTVSNMSPEDSSIYLCSVEGLATQTQYFGPGTRLLVL.

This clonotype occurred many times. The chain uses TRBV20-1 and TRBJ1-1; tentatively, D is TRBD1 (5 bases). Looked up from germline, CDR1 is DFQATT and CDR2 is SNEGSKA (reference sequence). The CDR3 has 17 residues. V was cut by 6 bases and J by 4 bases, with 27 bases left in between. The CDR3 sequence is CSASLNIRQRLGTEAFF. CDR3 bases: TGCAGTGCCAGCTTAAATATAAGACAGCGACTGGGCACTGAAGCTTTCTTT.

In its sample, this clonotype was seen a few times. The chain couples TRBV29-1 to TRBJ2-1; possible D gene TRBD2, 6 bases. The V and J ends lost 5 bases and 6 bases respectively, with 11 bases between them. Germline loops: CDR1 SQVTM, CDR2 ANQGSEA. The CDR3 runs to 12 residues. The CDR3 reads CSVTGAGNEQFF. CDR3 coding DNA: TGCAGCGTTACGGGAGCGGGCAATGAGCAGTTCTTC.

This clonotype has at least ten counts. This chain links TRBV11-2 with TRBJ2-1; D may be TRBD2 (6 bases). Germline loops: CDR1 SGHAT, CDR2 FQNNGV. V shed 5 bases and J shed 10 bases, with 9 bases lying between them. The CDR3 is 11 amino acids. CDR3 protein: CASSHAGEQFF. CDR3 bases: TGTGCCAGCAGCCACGCGGGGGAGCAGTTCTTC.

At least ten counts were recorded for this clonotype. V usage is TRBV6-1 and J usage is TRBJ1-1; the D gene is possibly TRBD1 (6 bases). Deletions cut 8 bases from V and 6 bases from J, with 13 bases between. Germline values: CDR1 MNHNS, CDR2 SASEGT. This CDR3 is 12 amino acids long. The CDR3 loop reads CASVKGGPEAFF. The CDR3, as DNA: TGTGCCAGCGTAAAGGGGGGTCCTGAAGCTTTCTTT.

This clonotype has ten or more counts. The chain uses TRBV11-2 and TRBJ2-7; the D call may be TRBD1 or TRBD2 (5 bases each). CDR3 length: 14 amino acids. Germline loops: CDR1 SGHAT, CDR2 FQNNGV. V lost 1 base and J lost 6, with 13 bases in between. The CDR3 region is CASSLVLGAGEQYF. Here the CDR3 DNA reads TGTGCCAGCAGCTTAGTTCTAGGGGCGGGCGAGCAGTACTTC.

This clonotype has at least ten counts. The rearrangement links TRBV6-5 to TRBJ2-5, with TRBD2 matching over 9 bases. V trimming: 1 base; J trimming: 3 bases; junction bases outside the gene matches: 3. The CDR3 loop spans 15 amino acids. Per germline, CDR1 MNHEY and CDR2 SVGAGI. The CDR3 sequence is CASSYWASGEETQYF. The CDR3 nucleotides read TGTGCCAGCAGTTACTGGGCTAGCGGGGAAGAGACCCAGTACTTC.

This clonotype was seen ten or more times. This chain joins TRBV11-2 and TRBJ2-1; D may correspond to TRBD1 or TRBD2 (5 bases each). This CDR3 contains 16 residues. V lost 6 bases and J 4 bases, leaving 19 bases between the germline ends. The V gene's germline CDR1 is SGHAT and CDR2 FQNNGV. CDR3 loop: CASRPSGTAAYNEQFF. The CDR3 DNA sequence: TGTGCCAGCAGACCGAGTGGGACGGCGGCTTACAATGAGCAGTTCTTC. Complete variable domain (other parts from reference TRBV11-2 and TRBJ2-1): EAGVAQSPRYKIIEKRQSVAFWCNPISGHATLYWYQQILGQGPKLLIQFQNNGVVDDSQLPKDRFSAERLKGVDSTLKIQPAKLEDSAVYLCASRPSGTAAYNEQFFGPGTRLTVL.

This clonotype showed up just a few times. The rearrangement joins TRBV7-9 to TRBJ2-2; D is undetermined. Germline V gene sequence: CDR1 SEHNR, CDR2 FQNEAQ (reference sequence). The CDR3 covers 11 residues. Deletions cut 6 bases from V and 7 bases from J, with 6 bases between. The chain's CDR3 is CASRLVGELFF. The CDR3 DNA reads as TGTGCCAGCAGGCTAGTCGGGGAGCTGTTTTTT.

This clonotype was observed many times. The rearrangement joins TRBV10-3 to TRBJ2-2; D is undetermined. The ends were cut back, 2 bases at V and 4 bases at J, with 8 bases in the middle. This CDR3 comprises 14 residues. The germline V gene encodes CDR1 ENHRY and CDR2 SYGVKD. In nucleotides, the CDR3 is TGTGCCATCAGTGAGACGGAAACCACCGGGGAGCTGTTTTTT. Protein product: CAISETETTGELFF.

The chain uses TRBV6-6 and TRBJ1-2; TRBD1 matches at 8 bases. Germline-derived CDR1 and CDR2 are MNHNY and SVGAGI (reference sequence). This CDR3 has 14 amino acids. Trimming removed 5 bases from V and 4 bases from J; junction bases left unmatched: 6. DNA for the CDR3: TGTGCCAGCAGTCCAGACAGGGGTGGCTATGGCTACACCTTC. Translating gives CASSPDRGGYGYTF.

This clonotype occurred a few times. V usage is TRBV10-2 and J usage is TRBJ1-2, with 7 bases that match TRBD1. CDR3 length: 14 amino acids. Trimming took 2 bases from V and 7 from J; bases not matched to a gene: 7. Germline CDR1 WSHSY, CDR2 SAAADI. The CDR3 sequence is CASSENRGYGGYTF. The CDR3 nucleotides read TGCGCCAGCAGTGAGAACAGGGGATATGGTGGCTACACCTTC.

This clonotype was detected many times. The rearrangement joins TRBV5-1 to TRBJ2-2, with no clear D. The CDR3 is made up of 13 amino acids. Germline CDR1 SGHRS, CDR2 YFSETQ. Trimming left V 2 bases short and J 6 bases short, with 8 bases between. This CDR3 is CASSFRQAGELFF. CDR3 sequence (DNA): TGCGCCAGCAGCTTTCGTCAGGCCGGGGAGCTGTTTTTT.

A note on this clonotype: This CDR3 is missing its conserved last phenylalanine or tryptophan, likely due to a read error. The CDR3: CSARGDSEAAEAFS. The CDR3 coding sequence is TGCAGTGCTAGAGGGGACAGCGAAGCGGCTGAAGCTTTCTCT. The chain has TRBV20-1 and TRBJ1-1, with 7 positions matching TRBD1. Germline V gives CDR1 DFQATT, CDR2 SNEGSKA (reference sequence). With V trimmed by 1 base and J by 6 bases, 8 bases remained unmatched. The CDR3 is 14 residues long.

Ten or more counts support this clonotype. CDR3 protein: CASSQNTYTEAFF. The CDR3 nucleotides read TGTGCCAGCAGCCAAAACACCTACACTGAAGCTTTCTTT. The chain combines TRBV7-6 with TRBJ1-1, with no clear D. Germline assignment: CDR1 SGHVS and CDR2 FNYEAQ. Trimming pared 5 bases from V and 3 bases from J, leaving 10 bases between. The CDR3 is 13 amino acids. The whole variable domain, remainder taken from reference TRBV7-6 and TRBJ1-1, is GAGVSQSPRYKVTKRGQDVALRCDPISGHVSLYWYRQALGQGPEFLTYFNYEAQQDKSGLPNDRFSAERPEGSISTLTIQRTEQRDSAMYRCASSQNTYTEAFFGQGTRLTVV.

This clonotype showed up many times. The CDR3 protein is CASSTGQASYEQYF. DNA of the CDR3: TGTGCCAGCAGTACAGGACAGGCCTCCTACGAGCAGTACTTC. The V call is TRBV28, the J call TRBJ2-7; 7 positions match TRBD1. The CDR3 totals 14 residues. V gave up 5 bases and J gave up 0 bases; unmatched junction bases: 4. Per the germline V gene, CDR1 is MDHEN and CDR2 is SYDVKM.